One sample yielded the 10 T cell receptor beta chains listed below, sequenced in a study of control samples from healthy donors and cancer patients (dated by TCRdb to the early 2020s). Receptor libraries were prepared by the immunoSEQ multiplex PCR assay. The immuneACCESS repertoire file appears here via TCRdb, limited to in-frame rearrangements. These files lack a portion of the clones; in checked studies, under half of the deficit traces to unresolved V genes, and the cause of the others is not known. The sample table shows about 71,000 clones, and 85% to 90% are seen once. The ten top clones hold over 15% of the sample. The sample taken for sequencing was PBMCs. The receptors derive from a man in his 60s with lung cancer.

The V gene is TRBV2, the J gene TRBJ1-5; D is undetermined. Trimming took off 3 bases at V and 0 bases at J, with 6 bases between the two ends. Germline lookup yields CDR1 SNHLY and CDR2 FYNNEI. The CDR3 is 14 amino acids. DNA for the CDR3: TGTGCCAGCAGTGAGTCTTATAGCAATCAGCCCCAGCATTTT. Its translation is CASSESYSNQPQHF.

CDR3 nucleotides: TGTGCCAGCAGCCACCCGGGGATCCTCTCTGGGGCCAACGTCCTGACTTTC. It translates to CASSHPGILSGANVLTF. The chain couples TRBV4-2 to TRBJ2-6; a weak D match, TRBD2 (5 bases). In germline, CDR1 is LGHNA, CDR2 YNFKEQ. The CDR3 has 17 amino acids. V was cut by 3 bases and J by 0 bases, with 12 bases left in between.

The V and J genes are TRBV27 and TRBJ1-2; 9 bases line up with TRBD1. Losses at the gene ends were 6 bases for V and 6 bases for J; bases not matched to a gene: 8. The CDR3 extends over 14 amino acids. CDR1 MNHEY and CDR2 SMNVEV come from the germline V gene (reference sequence). The CDR3 region has the DNA TGTGCCAGCAGCCTAAAAGACAGGGGGAATGGCTACACCTTC. Translation: CASSLKDRGNGYTF.

This clone was detected only once. The gene calls are TRBV7-9 and TRBJ1-5; D is ambiguous. CDR3 length: 13 residues. Germline loops: CDR1 SEHNR, CDR2 FQNEAQ (reference sequence). V was clipped by 1 base and J by 5 bases, with 6 bases between them. CDR3 residues: CASSLDSYQPQHF. CDR3 DNA sequence: TGTGCCAGCAGCTTAGACTCCTATCAGCCCCAGCATTTT.

This rearrangement joins TRBV27 to TRBJ2-7, with a weak D call TRBD2 (7 bases). The CDR3 runs 17 residues. Germline-derived CDR1 and CDR2 are MNHEY and SMNVEV (reference sequence). The V gene lost 5 bases and the J gene lost 0 bases, with 20 bases spanning the gap. CDR3 DNA: TGTGCCAGCAGTCTGCACTTTAGGGGGGGCAGCTCCTACGAGCAGTACTTC. Protein product: CASSLHFRGGSSYEQYF.

The chain recombines TRBV5-1 with TRBJ1-3; possible D gene TRBD1, 5 bases. The CDR3 is 16 residues long. V was pared by 0 bases and J by 7 bases, with 17 bases between. The V gene's germline CDR1 is SGHRS and CDR2 YFSETQ. The CDR3 DNA reads as TGCGCCAGCAGCTTGGCCCTCTGGCAGGGTGGGAACACCATATATTTT. Translating it yields CASSLALWQGGNTIYF.

The V and J genes are TRBV5-1 and TRBJ2-3; 11 nucleotides align to TRBD2. The CDR3 totals 19 residues. V was clipped by 0 bases and J by 2 bases; unmatched bases: 11. The germline gives CDR1 SGHRS, CDR2 YFSETQ. CDR3 in amino acids: CASSLDGTSGDGATDTQYF. CDR3 nucleotide sequence: TGCGCCAGCAGCTTGGACGGGACTAGCGGTGATGGGGCCACAGATACGCAGTATTTT.

The rearrangement joins TRBV19 to TRBJ1-1; D gene uncertain. CDR3 length equals 11 residues. V lost 8 bases and J lost 11, with 15 bases in between. In germline, CDR1 is LNHDA, CDR2 SQIVND (reference sequence). The CDR3 sequence is CASFNSPFAFF. Here the CDR3 DNA reads TGTGCCAGTTTTAACAGCCCCTTCGCTTTCTTT.

The chain joins TRBV7-9 to TRBJ1-1; D uncertain. There are 15 residues in the CDR3. The V gene's germline CDR1 is SEHNR and CDR2 FQNEAQ (reference sequence). V was pared by 5 bases and J by 2 bases, with 15 bases between. The CDR3 coding sequence is TGTGCCAGCAGCCCCCGGAGAGGTCGCAACACTGAAGCTTTCTTT. Translation: CASSPRRGRNTEAFF.

V usage is TRBV18 and J usage is TRBJ2-5; D is unresolved. Deletions cut 6 bases from V and 3 bases from J, with 5 bases between. The germline V gene has CDR1 KGHSH and CDR2 LQKENI. This CDR3 is 11 amino acids long. CDR3 in amino acids: CASSPEETQYF. The CDR3 DNA follows: TGTGCCAGCTCGCCCGAAGAGACCCAGTACTTC.